This T cell receptor beta chain appears in the sequencing data of a study of T-cell reconstitution after alpha-beta-depleted transplantation in children. During its preparation, the TCRbeta library received unique molecular identifiers. TCRdb analysed the PCR reads with MiXCR anew, one entry per CDR3 protein. The sample includes roughly 310,000 distinct CDR3 sequences, 23% of them seen just once. About this clonotype: Its specificity is not known.

Regarding the study as a whole: One year post-transplant, T-cell counts and diversity were largely derived from T cells produced anew.

The CDR3 is 13 residues long. Looked up from germline, CDR1 is SEHNR and CDR2 is FQNEAQ (reference sequence). With 5 bases removed from V and 4 bases from J, the gap between germline ends came to 11 bases. This receptor was taken from a male patient younger than 18 who had a stem cell transplant for acute lymphoblastic leukemia, so the T cells may come from the graft donor. This chain joins TRBV7-9 and TRBJ1-2; D ambiguous. The sample in question was PBMCs, mostly from graft donor cells, obtained 180 days after TCRalphabeta/CD19-depleted stem cell transplant. CDR3 loop: CASSLAAVYGYTF. The CDR3 DNA sequence: TGTGCCAGCAGCCTTGCAGCCGTCTATGGCTACACCTTC.